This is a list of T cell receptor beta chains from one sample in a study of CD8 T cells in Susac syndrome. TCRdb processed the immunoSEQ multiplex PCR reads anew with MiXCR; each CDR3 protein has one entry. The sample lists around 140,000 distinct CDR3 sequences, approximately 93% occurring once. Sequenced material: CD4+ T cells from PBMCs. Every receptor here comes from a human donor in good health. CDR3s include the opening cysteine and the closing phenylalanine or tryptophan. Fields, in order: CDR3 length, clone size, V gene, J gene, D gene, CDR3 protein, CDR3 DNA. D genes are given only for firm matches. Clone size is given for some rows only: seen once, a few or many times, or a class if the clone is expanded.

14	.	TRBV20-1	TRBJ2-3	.	CSARDPQRGDTQYF	TGCAGTGCTAGAGATCCCCAACGGGGAGATACGCAGTATTTT
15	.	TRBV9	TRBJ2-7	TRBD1	CASSVEGQGSYEQYF	TGTGCCAGCAGCGTAGAGGGACAGGGGTCCTACGAGCAGTACTTC
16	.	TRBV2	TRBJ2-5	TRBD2	CASRAILAGLQETQYF	TGTGCCAGCAGGGCTATACTAGCGGGACTCCAAGAGACCCAGTACTTC
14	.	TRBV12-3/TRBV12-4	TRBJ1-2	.	CASSLLAEIYGYTF	TGTGCCAGCAGTTTATTAGCAGAAATCTATGGCTACACCTTC
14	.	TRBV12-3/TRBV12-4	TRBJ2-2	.	CASEGGGNTGELFF	TGTGCCAGCGAAGGGGGGGGGAACACCGGGGAGCTGTTTTTT
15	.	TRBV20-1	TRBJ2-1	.	CSAEGRDLSYNEQFF	TGCAGTGCGGAAGGGCGGGACCTCTCCTACAATGAGCAGTTCTTC
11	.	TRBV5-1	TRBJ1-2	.	CASGSGTGYTF	TGCGCCAGCGGATCGGGGACTGGCTACACCTTC
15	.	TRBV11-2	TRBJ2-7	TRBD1	CASSEPGQGIYEQYF	TGTGCCAGCAGCGAACCGGGACAGGGGATTTACGAGCAGTACTTC
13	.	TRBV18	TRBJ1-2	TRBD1	CASSYQGDYGYTF	TGTGCCAGCTCATACCAGGGGGACTATGGCTACACCTTC
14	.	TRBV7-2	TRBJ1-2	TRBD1	CASSFGQANYGYTF	TGTGCCAGCAGCTTTGGACAGGCTAACTATGGCTACACCTTC
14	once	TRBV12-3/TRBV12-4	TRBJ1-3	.	CASSLSGIGNTIYF	TGTGCCAGCAGTTTATCAGGGATCGGAAACACCATATATTTT
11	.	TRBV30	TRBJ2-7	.	CARSRGYEQYF	TGTGCCCGTTCCCGGGGTTACGAGCAGTACTTC
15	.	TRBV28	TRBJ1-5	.	CASSEGGGKGQPQHF	TGTGCCAGCAGCGAAGGGGGAGGAAAGGGTCAGCCCCAGCATTTT
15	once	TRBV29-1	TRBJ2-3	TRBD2	CSVEDTSDLTDTQYF	TGCAGCGTTGAAGATACTAGCGATTTGACAGATACGCAGTATTTT
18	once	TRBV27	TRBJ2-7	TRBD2	CASSPGLAGGGYRYEQYF	TGTGCCAGCAGTCCCGGACTAGCGGGAGGGGGTTATAGGTACGAGCAGTACTTC
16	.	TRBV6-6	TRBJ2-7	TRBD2	CASSSSLAGGPSKQYF	TGTGCCAGCAGCTCGTCCCTAGCGGGAGGGCCCTCAAAGCAGTACTTC
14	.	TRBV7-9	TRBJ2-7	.	CASSLMGTGYEQYF	TGTGCCAGCAGCTTAATGGGAACAGGGTACGAGCAGTACTTC
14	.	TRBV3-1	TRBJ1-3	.	CASSRTVSGNTIYF	TGTGCCAGCAGTCGGACAGTCTCTGGAAACACCATATATTTT
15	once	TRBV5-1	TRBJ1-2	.	CASSLAPGESYGYTF	TGCGCCAGCAGCTTGGCCCCAGGGGAGTCGTATGGCTACACCTTC
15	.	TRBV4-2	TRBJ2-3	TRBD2	CASSQDTAGVDTQYF	TGTGCCAGCAGCCAAGATACGGCGGGAGTGGATACGCAGTATTTT
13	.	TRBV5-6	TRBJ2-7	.	CASSLPRFVEQYF	TGTGCCAGCAGCTTGCCCCGGTTTGTGGAGCAGTACTTC
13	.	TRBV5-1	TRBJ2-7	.	CASARDNSYEQYF	TGCGCCAGCGCCCGGGACAACTCCTACGAGCAGTACTTC
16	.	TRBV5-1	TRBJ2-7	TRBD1	CASSSTAGTDSYEQYF	TGCGCCAGCAGCTCTACCGCCGGGACAGATTCCTACGAGCAGTACTTC
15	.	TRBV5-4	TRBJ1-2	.	CASSLTGLGGYGYTF	TGTGCCAGCAGCTTGACAGGGCTTGGCGGCTATGGCTACACCTTC
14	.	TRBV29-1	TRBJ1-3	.	CSVDGGSSGNTIYF	TGCAGCGTTGATGGGGGTTCCTCTGGAAACACCATATATTTT
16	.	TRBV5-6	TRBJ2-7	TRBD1	CASSLLPGQRTYEQYF	TGTGCCAGCAGCTTGTTACCGGGACAGAGAACCTACGAGCAGTACTTC
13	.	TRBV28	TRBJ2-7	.	CASSLAILYEQYF	TGTGCCAGCAGTTTAGCGATTTTGTACGAGCAGTACTTC
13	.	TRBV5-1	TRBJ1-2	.	CASSETVNYGYTF	TGCGCCAGCAGCGAGACAGTTAACTATGGCTACACCTTC
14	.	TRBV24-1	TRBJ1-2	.	CATSDSTGNYGYTF	TGTGCCACCAGTGATTCAACAGGAAACTATGGCTACACCTTC
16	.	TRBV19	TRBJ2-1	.	CASRPQKSISYNEQFF	TGTGCCAGTAGACCCCAAAAGAGCATCTCCTACAATGAGCAGTTCTTC
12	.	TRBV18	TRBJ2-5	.	CASSPGMETQYF	TGTGCCAGCTCACCCGGGATGGAGACCCAGTACTTC
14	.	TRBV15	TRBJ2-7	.	CATSRDLSDREQYF	TGTGCCACCAGCAGAGATCTCTCGGATCGAGAGCAGTACTTC
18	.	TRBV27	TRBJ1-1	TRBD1	CASSLGGGRGRGRTEAFF	TGTGCCAGCAGTTTAGGGGGGGGCAGGGGGAGAGGTCGGACTGAAGCTTTCTTT
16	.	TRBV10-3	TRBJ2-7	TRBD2	CAISDGGASGNYEQYF	TGTGCCATCAGTGATGGGGGGGCTAGCGGGAACTACGAGCAGTACTTC
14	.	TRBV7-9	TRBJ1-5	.	CASSLGVLNQPQHF	TGTGCCAGCAGCTTAGGGGTCCTCAATCAGCCCCAGCATTTT
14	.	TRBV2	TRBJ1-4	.	CASSVSPTNEKLFF	TGTGCCAGCAGTGTGTCCCCTACTAATGAAAAACTGTTTTTT
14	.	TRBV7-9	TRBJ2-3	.	CASSFGTSTDTQYF	TGTGCCAGCAGCTTCGGGACTAGCACAGATACGCAGTATTTT
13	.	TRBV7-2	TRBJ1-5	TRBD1	CASSYRGDQPQHF	TGTGCCAGCAGTTACAGGGGCGATCAGCCCCAGCATTTT
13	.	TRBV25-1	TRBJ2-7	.	CASSEWPAYEQYF	TGTGCCAGCAGTGAATGGCCGGCCTACGAGCAGTACTTC
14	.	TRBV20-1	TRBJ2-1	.	CSAGGGSRYNEQFF	TGCAGTGCGGGTGGGGGGTCCCGCTACAATGAGCAGTTCTTC
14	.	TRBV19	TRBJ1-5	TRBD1	CASRGRQGNQPQHF	TGTGCCAGTAGGGGGAGACAGGGGAATCAGCCCCAGCATTTT
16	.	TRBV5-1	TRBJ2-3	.	CASSLEGGLPTDTQYF	TGCGCCAGCAGCTTGGAAGGTGGACTGCCCACAGATACGCAGTATTTT
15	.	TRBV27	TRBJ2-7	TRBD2	CASSFSGGIYYEQYF	TGTGCCAGCAGTTTTTCGGGAGGGATCTACTACGAGCAGTACTTC
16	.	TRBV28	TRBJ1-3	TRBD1	CASSFDRVSSGNTIYF	TGTGCCAGCAGTTTCGACAGGGTTTCTTCTGGAAACACCATATATTTT
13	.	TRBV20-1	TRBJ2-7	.	CSGTTGLRREQYF	TGCAGTGGGACAACGGGACTCCGACGGGAGCAGTACTTC
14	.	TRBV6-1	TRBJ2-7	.	CASSEGNNPYEQYF	TGTGCCAGCAGTGAAGGGAATAATCCCTACGAGCAGTACTTC
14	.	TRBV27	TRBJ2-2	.	CASSRGSHTGELFF	TGTGCCAGCTCTCGAGGGTCCCACACCGGGGAGCTGTTTTTT
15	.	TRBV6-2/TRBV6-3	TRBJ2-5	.	CASSPRGTAQETQYF	TGTGCCAGCAGTCCTCGTGGGACGGCCCAAGAGACCCAGTACTTC
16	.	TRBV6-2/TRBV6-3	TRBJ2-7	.	CATTPGALILSGQQYF	TGTGCCACCACCCCGGGGGCGCTCATTCTTTCGGGCCAGCAGTACTTC
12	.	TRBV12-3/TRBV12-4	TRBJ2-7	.	CASSFGAWEQYF	TGTGCCAGCAGTTTTGGGGCGTGGGAGCAGTACTTC
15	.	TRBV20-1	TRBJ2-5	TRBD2	CSARGGLATAETQYF	TGCAGTGCTAGAGGGGGACTAGCTACTGCGGAGACCCAGTACTTC
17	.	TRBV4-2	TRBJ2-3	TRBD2	CASSQLSGGSSPDTQYF	TGTGCCAGCAGCCAACTTAGTGGCGGGAGTTCCCCAGATACGCAGTATTTT
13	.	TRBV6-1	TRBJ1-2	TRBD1	CASTIGTVNGYTF	TGTGCCAGCACCATCGGGACAGTAAATGGCTACACCTTC
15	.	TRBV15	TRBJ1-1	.	CATSDRLQGRTEAFF	TGTGCCACCAGCGACCGTCTCCAGGGCCGCACTGAAGCTTTCTTT
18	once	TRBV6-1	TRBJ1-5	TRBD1	CASSEGLRGDSSNQPQHF	TGTGCCAGCAGTGAGGGATTAAGGGGGGACAGTAGCAATCAGCCCCAGCATTTT
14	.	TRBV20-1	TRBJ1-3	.	CSARDPAGGNTIYF	TGCAGTGCTAGAGATCCGGCAGGCGGAAACACCATATATTTT
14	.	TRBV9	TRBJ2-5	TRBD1	CASSGGQGGQTQYF	TGTGCCAGCAGCGGGGGACAGGGGGGCCAGACCCAGTACTTC